One and the same sample provided the 26 T cell receptor beta chains below, sequenced in a study of Graves' ophthalmopathy and Graves' hyperthyroidism. RNA transcripts were the template, and TCR beta CDR3 regions were amplified from them. HTBI primers were employed in first-round RT-PCR, then a second-round multiplex PCR followed. TCRdb reanalysed the multiplex PCR reads using MiXCR and keeps one entry per CDR3 protein. This sample has 300,000 to 350,000 distinct CDR3 sequences; about a sixth occur once, and the top ten carry about 12%. Source material: peripheral blood. These TCRs come from an adult man with Graves' ophthalmopathy.

In regard to this clonotype: Germline is not matched at one junction end, which may reflect a read error. The chain links TRBV6-1 to TRBJ2-7, with no clear D. The CDR3 has 14 amino acids. CDR1 and CDR2 (germline): MNHNS, SASEGT. The DNA of the CDR3 is TGTGCCAGCAGTGAATGTAGGGTCTTCGACGAGCAGTCCTTC. As protein: CASSECRVFDEQSF.

This clonotype appeared many times. The chain has TRBV20-1 and TRBJ1-2; 10 bases match TRBD1. V gave up 0 bases and J gave up 4 bases; unmatched junction bases: 5. The germline V gene has CDR1 DFQATT and CDR2 SNEGSKA (reference sequence). The CDR3 sequence is 15 residues long. The CDR3: CSARDQDRGSYGYTF. The CDR3 DNA reads as TGCAGTGCTAGAGATCAGGACAGGGGGAGCTATGGCTACACCTTC.

This clonotype was observed at least ten times. This chain connects TRBV20-1 to TRBJ1-3; D remains unclear. Trimming pared 0 bases from V and 4 bases from J, leaving 13 bases between. This CDR3 contains 15 residues. Germline CDR1 DFQATT, CDR2 SNEGSKA (reference sequence). CDR3 in amino acids: CSARDLRSVGNTIYF. Here the CDR3 DNA reads TGCAGTGCTAGAGACCTCCGGTCGGTCGGAAACACCATATATTTT.

This clonotype was counted only a few times. V is TRBV28 and J is TRBJ2-5; D not certain. The CDR3 runs 13 residues. Germline CDR1 is MDHEN and CDR2 is SYDVKM. Trimming removed 9 bases from V and 4 bases from J, with 15 bases in between. The DNA of the CDR3 is TGTGCCAGTACCTTTAGGGCCGGAGAGACCCAGTACTTC. Translated: CASTFRAGETQYF.

This clonotype was recorded many times. V and J are TRBV6-1 and TRBJ1-5; 10 bases map to TRBD1. The V gene end was trimmed by 8 bases and the J gene end by 2 bases; junction bases not matched to a gene: 0. There are 13 residues in the CDR3. Germline V gives CDR1 MNHNS, CDR2 SASEGT. As DNA, the CDR3 is TGTGCCAGCGGACAGGGGGGCAATCAGCCCCAGCATTTT. The encoded protein is CASGQGGNQPQHF.

This clonotype was counted ten times or more. The chain has TRBV12-3 or TRBV12-4 and TRBJ1-2; weak D call: TRBD1 (6 bases). V lost 7 bases, J lost 10 bases, and 16 bases lay in between. This CDR3 is built from 12 residues. CDR3 in DNA: TGTGCCAGCACCGAGCGGGGGCAGGTCTACACCTTC. It yields the protein CASTERGQVYTF.

This clonotype was seen ten or more times. J is TRBJ1-6 and V is TRBV5-1; TRBD1 agrees at 9 bases. This CDR3 spans 16 amino acids. Per germline, CDR1 SGHRS and CDR2 YFSETQ. J lost 7 bases, V lost 0 bases, and 5 bases had no gene match. The CDR3 spells CASSLEGQGWNSPLHF. CDR3 in DNA: TGCGCCAGCAGCTTGGAGGGACAGGGTTGGAATTCACCCCTCCACTTT.

The rearrangement links TRBV6-2 or TRBV6-3 to TRBJ2-7; D is uncertain. The CDR3 runs 13 residues. V lost 7 bases and J 3 bases, leaving 13 bases between the germline ends. Germline CDR1 and CDR2: MNHEY and SVGEGT. The CDR3 sequence: CASTLFYSYEQYF. The DNA of the CDR3 is TGTGCCAGCACCCTCTTTTACAGCTACGAGCAGTACTTC.

This clonotype was found once. The chain recombines TRBV24-1 with TRBJ1-1, with TRBD1 as a possible D gene (6 bases). V was cut by 5 bases and J by 1 base, with 13 bases left in between. CDR3 length equals 15 residues. CDR1 is KGHDR, CDR2 SFDVKD, per germline. In DNA form, the CDR3 reads TGTGCCACCAGTGTTGGGGGGGCGGGGAACACTGAAGCTTTCTTT. This sequence encodes CATSVGGAGNTEAFF.

This clonotype appeared many times. The chain uses TRBV28 and TRBJ2-7, with D tentatively TRBD1 (5 bases). Trimming removed 7 bases at V and 3 bases at J, with 19 bases between. CDR1 is MDHEN and CDR2 is SYDVKM in the germline V gene. CDR3 length: 15 amino acids. Here the CDR3 DNA reads TGTGCCAGCACCTTCCTGGGGCAGGCGAGCTACGAGCAGTACTTC. Translation: CASTFLGQASYEQYF. Full variable domain (missing parts from reference TRBV28 and TRBJ2-7): DVKVTQSSRYLVKRTGEKVFLECVQDMDHENMFWYRQDPGLGLRLIYFSYDVKMKEKGDIPEGYSVSREKKERFSLILESASTNQTSMYLCASTFLGQASYEQYFGPGTRLTVT.

This clonotype was observed at least ten times. The chain has TRBV28 and TRBJ2-5; TRBD1 matches at 7 bases. With 4 bases clipped from V and 2 bases from J, the junction kept 4 bases outside the gene matches. The germline V gene has CDR1 MDHEN and CDR2 SYDVKM. The CDR3 covers 14 residues. The CDR3 region is CASSSGTAQETQYF. The CDR3 DNA is TGTGCCAGCAGTTCAGGGACAGCTCAAGAGACCCAGTACTTC.

At least ten counts were recorded for this clonotype. J is TRBJ2-2 and V is TRBV20-1; 7 bases are shared with TRBD2. The V gene end was trimmed by 4 bases and the J gene end by 4 bases; junction bases not matched to a gene: 3. CDR3 length: 13 residues. Germline-derived CDR1 and CDR2 are DFQATT and SNEGSKA (reference sequence). CDR3: CSATAGVTGELFF. DNA of the CDR3: TGCAGTGCTACCGCGGGGGTCACCGGGGAGCTGTTTTTT.

This clonotype was counted at least ten times. The CDR3 here is CASSFPGHEQYF. The CDR3 DNA follows: TGTGCCAGCAGCTTCCCGGGACACGAGCAGTACTTC. The chain employs TRBV7-2 and TRBJ2-7; D is possibly TRBD1 or TRBD2 (5 bases each). Germline-derived CDR1 and CDR2 are SGHTA and FQGNSA. This CDR3 contains 12 residues. Trimming left V 3 bases short and J 5 bases short, with 8 bases between.

Comment on this clonotype: One junction end does not reproduce the germline sequence, and a read error may be involved. V usage is TRBV5-1 and J usage is TRBJ1-1; possible D gene TRBD1, 6 bases. This CDR3 spans 15 amino acids. CDR1 and CDR2 (germline): SGHRS, YFSETQ. The CDR3 DNA reads TGCGCCGGCAGCTTGGTAGGACAGCCGAACACTGAAGCTTTCTTT. Translating gives CAGSLVGQPNTEAFF. Full variable domain (missing parts from reference TRBV5-1 and TRBJ1-1): KAGVTQTPRYLIKTRGQQVTLSCSPISGHRSVSWYQQTPGQGLQFLFEYFSETQRNKGNFPGRFSGRQFSNSRSEMNVSTLELGDSALYLCAGSLVGQPNTEAFFGQGTRLTVV.

This clonotype occurred many times. The chain employs TRBV30 and TRBJ1-1; D might be TRBD1 (6 bases). Trimming cost V 4 bases and J 0 bases, with 12 bases left between them. The CDR3 has 14 amino acids. The germline V gene encodes CDR1 GTSNPN and CDR2 SVGIG (reference sequence). The CDR3: CAWTDSSLNTEAFF. The CDR3 DNA reads as TGTGCCTGGACGGACAGCAGCTTGAACACTGAAGCTTTCTTT.

This chain connects TRBV18 to TRBJ1-1; D gene uncertain. CDR3 length equals 12 residues. Between the trimmed V and J ends, which lost 8 bases and 4 bases, there was a span of 11 bases. The germline V gene encodes CDR1 KGHSH and CDR2 LQKENI. DNA of the CDR3: TGTGCCAGCGCCTATCCAACCACTGAAGCTTTCTTT. It is translated as CASAYPTTEAFF.

This clonotype appeared many times. The V call is TRBV6-5, the J call TRBJ1-6, with 8 bases fitting TRBD1. The CDR3 has 17 amino acids. Germline V gene data show CDR1 as MNHEY and CDR2 as SVGAGI. The J segment lost 0 bases and the V segment lost 7 bases, leaving 8 bases of the junction unmatched. DNA of the CDR3: TGTGCCAGCAACCCCGGACAGGGAAGCTCCTATAATTCACCCCTCCACTTT. This translates into CASNPGQGSSYNSPLHF.

This clonotype was recorded at least ten times. J is TRBJ1-1 and V is TRBV29-1, with D possibly matching TRBD1 (5 bases). In germline, CDR1 is SQVTM, CDR2 ANQGSEA. V lost 6 bases and J lost 1, with 12 bases in between. The CDR3 is made up of 13 amino acids. As DNA, the CDR3 is TGCAGCGTCTACGACAGAAGGAACACTGAAGCTTTCTTT. This encodes CSVYDRRNTEAFF. The full variable domain, rest sourced from reference TRBV29-1 and TRBJ1-1, is SAVISQKPSRDICQRGTSLTIQCQVDSQVTMMFWYRQQPGQSLTLIATANQGSEATYESGFVIDKFPISRPNLTFSTLTVSNMSPEDSSIYLCSVYDRRNTEAFFGQGTRLTVV.

This clonotype showed up just once. The chain carries TRBV11-2 and TRBJ1-2; D possibly corresponds to TRBD1 (6 bases). Between the trimmed V and J ends, which lost 4 bases and 6 bases, there was a span of 21 bases. Germline CDR1 SGHAT, CDR2 FQNNGV. This CDR3 contains 16 residues. The DNA of the CDR3 is TGTGCCAGCAGCTCCAGACAGGAGCTACGACTGAATGGCTACACCTTC. It translates to CASSSRQELRLNGYTF.

This clonotype was seen at least ten times. This chain links TRBV12-3 or TRBV12-4 with TRBJ2-5, with 7 positions matching TRBD1. The V gene end was trimmed by 3 bases and the J gene end by 5 bases; junction bases not matched to a gene: 3. This CDR3 is built from 13 residues. CDR3 nucleotides: TGTGCCAGCAGTTTCCAGGGGGTGGAGACCCAGTACTTC. It codes for CASSFQGVETQYF.

The gene calls are TRBV25-1 and TRBJ2-7, with D hard to call. Germline CDR1 and CDR2: MGHDK and SYGVNS. Between the trimmed V and J ends, which lost 0 bases and 3 bases, there was a span of 3 bases. The CDR3 length is 12 residues. CDR3 sequence (DNA): TGTGCCAGCAGTGAATATGGCTACGAGCAGTACTTC. Translating it yields CASSEYGYEQYF.

The rearrangement links TRBV20-1 to TRBJ2-3; 10 bases agree with TRBD2. V lost 6 bases to trimming and J lost 3 bases; unmatched junction nucleotides: 6. The CDR3 has 14 amino acids. From germline, CDR1 is DFQATT and CDR2 SNEGSKA (reference sequence). The CDR3 spells CSARGTSVTDTQYF. CDR3 bases: TGCAGTGCCCGAGGGACTAGCGTTACAGATACGCAGTATTTT.

This clonotype appeared many times. This chain joins TRBV7-2 and TRBJ2-5; 9 bases fit TRBD1. The CDR3 consists of 15 residues. Germline V lookup: CDR1 SGHTA, CDR2 FQGNSA. J gave up 5 bases and V 3 bases, and 7 bases lay outside the gene matches. The CDR3 sequence is CASSLTGGGRETQYF. CDR3 DNA: TGTGCCAGCAGCTTGACAGGGGGAGGAAGGGAGACCCAGTACTTC.

This clonotype was seen at least ten times. The V call is TRBV11-2, the J call TRBJ2-3; possible D gene TRBD2, 7 bases. CDR3 size: 14 residues. V lost 6 bases to trimming and J lost 3 bases, with 13 bases between them. Germline V gives CDR1 SGHAT, CDR2 FQNNGV. The CDR3 sequence: CASRPEGGTDTQYF. For the CDR3, the DNA is TGTGCCAGCAGACCGGAGGGGGGGACAGATACGCAGTATTTT.

This clonotype has a count of ten or more. The chain has TRBV11-2 and TRBJ1-2; D ambiguous. Germline CDR1 and CDR2: SGHAT and FQNNGV. The CDR3 is 17 amino acids. V was clipped by 6 bases and J by 8 bases, with 28 bases between them. CDR3 coding DNA: TGTGCCAGCAGTCTTGGGCCCCTGGATTCCGGCTGGGAAGGCTACACCTTC. This encodes CASSLGPLDSGWEGYTF.

This clonotype showed up many times. V usage is TRBV7-9 and J usage is TRBJ2-7; 9 bases match TRBD1. The ends lost 5 bases at V and 6 bases at J; junction bases unmatched: 11. The CDR3 extends over 15 amino acids. Germline V gives CDR1 SEHNR, CDR2 FQNEAQ (reference sequence). The CDR3 DNA follows: TGTGCCAGCAGCCGTGGGGGACAGGGTGATTTCGAGCAGTACTTC. It codes for CASSRGGQGDFEQYF.